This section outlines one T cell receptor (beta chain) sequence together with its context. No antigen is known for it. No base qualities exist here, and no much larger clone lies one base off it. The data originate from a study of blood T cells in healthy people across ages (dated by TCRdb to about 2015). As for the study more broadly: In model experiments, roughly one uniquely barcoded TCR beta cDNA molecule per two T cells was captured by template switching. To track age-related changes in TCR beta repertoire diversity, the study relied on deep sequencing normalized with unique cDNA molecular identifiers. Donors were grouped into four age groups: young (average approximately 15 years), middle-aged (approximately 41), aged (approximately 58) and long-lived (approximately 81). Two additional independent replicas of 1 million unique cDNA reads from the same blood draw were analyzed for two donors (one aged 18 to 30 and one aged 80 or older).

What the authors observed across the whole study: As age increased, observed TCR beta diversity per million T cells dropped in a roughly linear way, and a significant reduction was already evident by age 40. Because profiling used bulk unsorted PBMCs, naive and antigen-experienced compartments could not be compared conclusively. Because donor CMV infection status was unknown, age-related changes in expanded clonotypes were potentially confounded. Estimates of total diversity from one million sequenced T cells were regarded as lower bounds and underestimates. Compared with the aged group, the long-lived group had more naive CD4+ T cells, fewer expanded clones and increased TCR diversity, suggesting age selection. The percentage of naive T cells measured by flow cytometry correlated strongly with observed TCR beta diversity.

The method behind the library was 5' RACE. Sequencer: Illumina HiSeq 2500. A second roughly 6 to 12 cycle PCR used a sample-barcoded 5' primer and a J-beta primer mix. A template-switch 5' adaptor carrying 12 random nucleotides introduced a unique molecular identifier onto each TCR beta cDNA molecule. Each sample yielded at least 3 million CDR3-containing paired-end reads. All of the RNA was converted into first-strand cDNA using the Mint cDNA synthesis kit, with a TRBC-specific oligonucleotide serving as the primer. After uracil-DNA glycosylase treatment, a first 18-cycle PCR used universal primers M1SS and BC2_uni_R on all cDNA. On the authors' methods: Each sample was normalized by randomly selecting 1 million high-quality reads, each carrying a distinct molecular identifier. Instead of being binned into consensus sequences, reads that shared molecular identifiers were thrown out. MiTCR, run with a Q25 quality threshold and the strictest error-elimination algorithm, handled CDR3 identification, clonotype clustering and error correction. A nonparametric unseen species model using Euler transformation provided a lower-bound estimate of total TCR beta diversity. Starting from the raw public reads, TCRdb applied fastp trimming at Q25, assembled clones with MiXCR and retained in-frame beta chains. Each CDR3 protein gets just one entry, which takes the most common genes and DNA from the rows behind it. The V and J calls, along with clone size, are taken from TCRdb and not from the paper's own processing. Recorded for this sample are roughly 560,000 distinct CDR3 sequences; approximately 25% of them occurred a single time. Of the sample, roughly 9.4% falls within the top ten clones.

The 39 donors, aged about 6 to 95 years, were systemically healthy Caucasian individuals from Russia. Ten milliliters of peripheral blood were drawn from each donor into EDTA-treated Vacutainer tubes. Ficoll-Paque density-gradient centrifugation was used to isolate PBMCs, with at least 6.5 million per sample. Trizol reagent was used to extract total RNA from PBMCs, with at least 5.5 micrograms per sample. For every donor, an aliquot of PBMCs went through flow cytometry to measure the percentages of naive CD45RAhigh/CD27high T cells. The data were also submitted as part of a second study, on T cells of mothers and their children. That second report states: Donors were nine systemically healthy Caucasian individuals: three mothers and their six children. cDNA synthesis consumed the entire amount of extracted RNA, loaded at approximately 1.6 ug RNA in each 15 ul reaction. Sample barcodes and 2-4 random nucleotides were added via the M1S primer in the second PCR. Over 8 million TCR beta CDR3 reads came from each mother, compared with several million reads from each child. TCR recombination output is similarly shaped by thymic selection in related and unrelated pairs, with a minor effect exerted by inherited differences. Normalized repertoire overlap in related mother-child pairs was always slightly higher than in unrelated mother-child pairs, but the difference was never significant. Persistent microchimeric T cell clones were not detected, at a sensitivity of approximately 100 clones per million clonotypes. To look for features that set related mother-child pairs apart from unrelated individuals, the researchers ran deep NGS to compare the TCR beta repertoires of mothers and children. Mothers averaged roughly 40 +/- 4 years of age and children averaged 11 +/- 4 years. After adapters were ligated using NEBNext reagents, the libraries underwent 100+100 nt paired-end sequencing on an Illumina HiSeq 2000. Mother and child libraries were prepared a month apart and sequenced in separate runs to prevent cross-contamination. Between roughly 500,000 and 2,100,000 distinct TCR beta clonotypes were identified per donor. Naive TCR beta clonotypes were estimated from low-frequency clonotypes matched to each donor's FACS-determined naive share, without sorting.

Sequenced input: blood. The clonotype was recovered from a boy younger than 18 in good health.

CDR3 region: CSARDRRRGETQYF. The nucleotide sequence is TGCAGTGCTAGAGATCGGAGGCGGGGAGAGACCCAGTACTTC. Rearrangement joined TRBV20-1 to TRBJ2-5, with a weak D call of TRBD2 (6 bases match). From the cysteine through the phenylalanine, the CDR3 covers 14 amino acids. The only DNA kept is the CDR3, 42 bases in frame from the first base. Based on the germline V gene (reference sequence), the CDR1 and CDR2 sequences are DFQATT and SNEGSKA. V lost 0 bases and J lost 4 bases; the stretch between them is 12 bases long.